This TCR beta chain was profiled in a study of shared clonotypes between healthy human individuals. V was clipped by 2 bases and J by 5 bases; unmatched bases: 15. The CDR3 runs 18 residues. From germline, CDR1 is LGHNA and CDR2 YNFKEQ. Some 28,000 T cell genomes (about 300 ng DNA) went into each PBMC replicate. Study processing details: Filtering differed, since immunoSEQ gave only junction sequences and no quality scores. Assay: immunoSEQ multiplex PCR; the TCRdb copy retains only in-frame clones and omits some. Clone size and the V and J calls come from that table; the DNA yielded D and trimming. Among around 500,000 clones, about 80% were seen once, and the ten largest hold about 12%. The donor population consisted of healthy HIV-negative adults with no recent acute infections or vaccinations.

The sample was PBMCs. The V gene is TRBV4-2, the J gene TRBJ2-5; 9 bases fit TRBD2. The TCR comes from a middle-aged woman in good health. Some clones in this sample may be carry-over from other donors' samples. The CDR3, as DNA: TGTGCCAGCAGCCAACCAGGAGCTAGCGGGACCTCGGGGGAGACCCAGTACTTC. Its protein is CASSQPGASGTSGETQYF.